A selection of T cell receptor beta chains follows, all from one sample in a study of CD8 T cells in Susac syndrome. One entry per CDR3 protein results from TCRdb running MiXCR on the immunoSEQ multiplex PCR reads. The data show approximately 210,000 distinct CDR3 sequences, about 95% seen once. Sequenced: CD4+ T cells from PBMCs. Receptor source: a human donor with multiple sclerosis. Each CDR3 is given with its conserved first and last residue. The D gene is left open where the match is weak. Some rows mark clone size as missing; the rest say once, few, many or name a class of expanded clone.

j_gene: TRBJ2-5; abundance: once; d_gene: -; v_gene: TRBV29-1; CDR3nt: TGCAGCGTGACCCGTTACAGAGACAGTGAGACCCAGTACTTC; CDR3aa: CSVTRYRDSETQYF
j_gene: TRBJ2-1; abundance: -; d_gene: -; v_gene: TRBV20-1; CDR3nt: TGCAGTGCTAGATCGGGGTCGATATTCGATGAGCAGTTCTTC; CDR3aa: CSARSGSIFDEQFF
j_gene: TRBJ2-7; abundance: -; d_gene: TRBD1; v_gene: TRBV27; CDR3nt: TGTGCCAGCAGCCGAGCGGGACAGGGTACCTACGAGCAGTACTTC; CDR3aa: CASSRAGQGTYEQYF
j_gene: TRBJ2-3; abundance: -; d_gene: -; v_gene: TRBV15; CDR3nt: TGTGCCACCAGCAGAGGGGAGCGGACGCACACAGATACGCAGTATTTT; CDR3aa: CATSRGERTHTDTQYF
j_gene: TRBJ2-1; abundance: -; d_gene: TRBD1; v_gene: TRBV5-1; CDR3nt: TGCGCCAGCAGCTCCCACACGGACAGGGGTACCTACAATGAGCAGTTCTTC; CDR3aa: CASSSHTDRGTYNEQFF
j_gene: TRBJ2-7; abundance: -; d_gene: -; v_gene: TRBV20-1; CDR3nt: TGCAGTGCTATAGAAAGTAAGAGTTACGAGCAGTACTTC; CDR3aa: CSAIESKSYEQYF
j_gene: TRBJ2-7; abundance: -; d_gene: -; v_gene: TRBV28; CDR3nt: TGTGCCAGCAGTTTAATGACGCGTACTAGCTCCTACGAGCAGTACTTC; CDR3aa: CASSLMTRTSSYEQYF
j_gene: TRBJ1-5; abundance: -; d_gene: -; v_gene: TRBV30; CDR3nt: TGTGCCTGGAGTGTAGGGACCGGTGGCCAGCCCCAGCATTTT; CDR3aa: CAWSVGTGGQPQHF
j_gene: TRBJ2-7; abundance: -; d_gene: -; v_gene: TRBV4-1; CDR3nt: TGCGCCAGCAGCCAAGATCCGGCAGGATACGAGCAGTACTTC; CDR3aa: CASSQDPAGYEQYF
j_gene: TRBJ1-2; abundance: -; d_gene: -; v_gene: TRBV20-1; CDR3nt: TGCAGTGCTAGCCGAGACTACACCTTC; CDR3aa: CSASRDYTF